These 32 T cell receptor beta chains were sequenced from one sample in a study of blood T cell repertoires in COVID-19. Some clones are missing from TCRdb's copy, which holds only in-frame ones; the method was immunoSEQ multiplex PCR. The table includes 110,000 to 150,000 clones, 81% detected once. Input material: peripheral blood. These receptors originate from a human donor in a cohort sampled during active COVID-19.

The chain combines TRBV9 with TRBJ2-5; 7 bases match TRBD2. The CDR3 is 14 amino acids. The germline gives CDR1 SGDLS, CDR2 YYNGEE. Unmatched junction bases numbered 9, after V lost 3 bases and J lost 7 bases. Here the CDR3 reads CASSARLAGGTQYF. DNA of the CDR3: TGTGCCAGCAGCGCCAGACTAGCCGGGGGGACCCAGTACTTC.

The V gene is TRBV19, the J gene TRBJ2-5; TRBD2 is a possible D gene (5 bases). CDR1 is LNHDA and CDR2 is SQIVND in the germline V gene (reference sequence). This CDR3 is built from 15 residues. V lost 6 bases and J 0 bases, leaving 14 bases between the germline ends. CDR3 region: CASSPVGVHQETQYF. For the CDR3, the DNA is TGTGCCAGTAGCCCGGTCGGGGTCCACCAAGAGACCCAGTACTTC.

The rearrangement uses TRBV7-3 and TRBJ2-3, with a possible D match to TRBD2 (7 bases). The V gene's germline CDR1 is SGHTA and CDR2 FQGTGA. Trimming took off 6 bases at V and 1 base at J, with 14 bases between the two ends. The CDR3 extends over 15 amino acids. CDR3 sequence reads: CASSPQGGGTDTQYF. Here the CDR3 DNA reads TGTGCCAGCAGTCCACAGGGAGGGGGCACAGATACGCAGTATTTT.

This clone came up once. The chain recombines TRBV18 with TRBJ1-2, with 7 bases identical to TRBD1. CDR1 is KGHSH, CDR2 LQKENI, per germline. V lost 1 base, J lost 4 bases, and 3 bases stayed unmatched. This CDR3 region has 14 residues. This CDR3 reads CASSPQGARYGYTF. The CDR3 DNA sequence: TGTGCCAGCTCACCACAGGGGGCCCGCTATGGCTACACCTTC. The full variable domain, completed using reference TRBV18 and TRBJ1-2, is NAGVMQNPRHLVRRRGQEARLRCSPMKGHSHVYWYRQLPEEGLKFMVYLQKENIIDESGMPKERFSAEFPKEGPSILRIQQVVRGDSAAYFCASSPQGARYGYTFGSGTRLTVV.

The genes are TRBV7-2 and TRBJ2-5; a weak D match, TRBD2 (6 bases). CDR3 length: 12 amino acids. CDR1 is SGHTA and CDR2 is FQGNSA in the germline V gene. V lost 4 bases and J lost 9, with 12 bases in between. The chain's CDR3 is CASSSPTRPQYF. The CDR3 DNA follows: TGTGCCAGCAGCTCGCCGACTAGACCCCAGTACTTC.

CDR3 sequence reads: CASSPRGQGTETQYF. CDR3 nucleotides: TGTGCCAGCAGCCCTCGTGGACAGGGGACGGAGACCCAGTACTTC. The chain combines TRBV7-4 with TRBJ2-5; 9 bases are a match to TRBD1. CDR1 is SGHVT, CDR2 SQSDAQ, per germline. This CDR3 has 15 residues. V dropped 5 bases and J dropped 5; count of bases not matched to a gene: 9.

The V and J genes are TRBV5-4 and TRBJ2-1, with TRBD1 matching over 9 bases. Germline lookup yields CDR1 SGHNT and CDR2 YYREEE (reference sequence). V lost 4 bases, J lost 4 bases, and 6 bases stayed unmatched. The CDR3 consists of 15 residues. The CDR3 region is CASSPGQGKYNEQFF. The CDR3 DNA follows: TGTGCCAGCAGCCCGGGACAGGGAAAGTACAATGAGCAGTTCTTC.

The rearrangement joins TRBV6-5 to TRBJ2-5, with 7 bases identical to TRBD1. The CDR3 is made up of 15 amino acids. Trimming at V came to 4 bases and at J to 5 bases, leaving 10 bases not matched to a gene. The V gene's germline CDR1 is MNHEY and CDR2 SVGAGI. The CDR3 region has the DNA TGTGCCAGCAGTTTCGGACAGGCAAGGAGGGAGACCCAGTACTTC. This translates into CASSFGQARRETQYF.

The chain joins TRBV19 to TRBJ2-1, with 12 bases that match TRBD1. CDR1 LNHDA and CDR2 SQIVND come from the germline V gene (reference sequence). CDR3 size: 16 residues. Trimming cost V 5 bases and J 15 bases; bases outside gene matches: 17. The CDR3 spells CASSPGQGAIRWAPFF. Written as DNA, the CDR3 is TGTGCCAGTAGTCCGGGACAGGGGGCAATTAGGTGGGCGCCGTTCTTC.

This clone was seen ten or more times. This chain links TRBV11-2 with TRBJ2-7; 9 positions match TRBD2. The ends lost 1 base at V and 3 bases at J; junction bases unmatched: 4. The CDR3 loop spans 15 amino acids. Germline CDR1 reads SGHAT; CDR2 reads FQNNGV. CDR3 amino acids: CASSLAIAGDYEQYF. CDR3 bases: TGTGCCAGCAGCTTAGCGATAGCGGGAGACTACGAGCAGTACTTC.

This chain uses TRBV5-1 with TRBJ1-4; D gene unclear. CDR1 and CDR2 (germline): SGHRS, YFSETQ. Deletions cut 1 base from V and 3 bases from J, with 7 bases between. This CDR3 has 14 residues. The CDR3 loop is CASSLTDPNEKLFF. CDR3 sequence (DNA): TGCGCCAGCAGCTTGACAGACCCTAATGAAAAACTGTTTTTT.

This chain uses TRBV6-5 with TRBJ2-3; 10 nucleotides align to TRBD1. CDR1 is MNHEY, CDR2 SVGAGI, per germline. Unmatched junction bases numbered 3, after V lost 7 bases and J lost 5 bases. The CDR3 is 13 residues long. The CDR3 sequence is CASTRDRGDTQYF. In DNA form, the CDR3 reads TGTGCCAGCACCCGGGACAGGGGAGATACGCAGTATTTT.

The chain couples TRBV20-1 to TRBJ2-1; possible D gene TRBD2, 6 bases. Germline CDR1 is DFQATT and CDR2 is SNEGSKA (reference sequence). CDR3 size: 11 residues. This chain's CDR3 is CLAAETSLEFF. Written as DNA, the CDR3 is TGCTTAGCTGCTGAGACTAGTTTGGAGTTCTTC.

The rearrangement joins TRBV7-3 to TRBJ2-5, with no clear D. Per germline, CDR1 SGHTA and CDR2 FQGTGA. V dropped 3 bases and J dropped 1 base, with 6 bases sitting between them. The CDR3 spans 13 residues. The CDR3 coding sequence is TGTGCCAGCAGCTTCTTCCTCCAAGAGACCCAGTACTTC. This sequence encodes CASSFFLQETQYF.

This chain uses TRBV10-3 with TRBJ2-7; TRBD2 agrees at 7 bases. This CDR3 spans 13 amino acids. Per germline, CDR1 ENHRY and CDR2 SYGVKD. Germline trimming cut 8 bases from V and 6 bases from J; bases unmatched to any gene: 10. In DNA form, the CDR3 reads TGTGCCATCGGGACTACCACAACCGGCGAGCAGTACTTC. It yields the protein CAIGTTTTGEQYF.

The chain recombines TRBV10-3 with TRBJ1-1; 8 bases are a match to TRBD1. Germline V gene sequence: CDR1 ENHRY, CDR2 SYGVKD. The CDR3 consists of 15 residues. J gave up 1 base and V 5 bases, and 6 bases lay outside the gene matches. CDR3 in DNA: TGTGCCATCAGTCGACAGGGGTTAGAGAACACTGAAGCTTTCTTT. Its protein is CAISRQGLENTEAFF.

The DNA of the CDR3 is TGTGCCAGCAGCTTGGGCTCTAGCGGGAATCCCTACGAGCAGTACTTC. Amino acids: CASSLGSSGNPYEQYF. The chain is built from TRBV7-9 and TRBJ2-7, with TRBD2 identical over 9 bases. Germline V gene lookup returns CDR1 SEHNR and CDR2 FQNEAQ (reference sequence). The V and J ends lost 3 bases and 2 bases, in that order; junction bases with no gene match: 8. The CDR3 extends over 16 amino acids. Looking up the rest from reference TRBV7-9 and TRBJ2-7 gives the full variable domain: DTGVSQNPRHKITKRGQNVTFRCDPISEHNRLYWYRQTLGQGPEFLTYFQNEAQLEKSRLLSDRFSAERPKGSFSTLEIQRTEQGDSAMYLCASSLGSSGNPYEQYFGPGTRLTVT.

The chain combines TRBV21-1 with TRBJ2-7; TRBD1 was called by the table and not checked on the DNA. TRBV21-1 is shown as a pseudogene. This CDR3 spans 16 amino acids. The CDR3 here is CASSKARTRPPYEQYF. The CDR3 DNA reads as TGTGCCAGCAGCAAAGCCCGGACAAGGCCCCCCTACGAGCAGTACTTC.

This clone is classed as medium-sized. The V and J genes are TRBV2 and TRBJ2-7; the match to TRBD1 covers 9 bases. This CDR3 has 13 residues. Germline CDR1 SNHLY, CDR2 FYNNEI. The V and J ends lost 5 bases and 6 bases, in that order; junction bases with no gene match: 5. For the CDR3, the DNA is TGTGCCAGCAGTCTACAGGGGGCAGGCGAGCAGTACTTC. Translation: CASSLQGAGEQYF.

This clone was detected only a few times. The genes are TRBV3-1 (or the pseudogene TRBV3-2) and TRBJ1-5; no clear D gene. The CDR3 has 15 residues. V was cut by 0 bases and J by 4 bases, with 10 bases left in between. CDR1 is LGHDT, CDR2 YNNKEL, per germline (reference sequence). The CDR3 here is CASSQDLGLNQPQHF. CDR3 sequence (DNA): TGTGCCAGCAGCCAAGATCTAGGTCTAAATCAGCCCCAGCATTTT.

Here the CDR3 DNA reads TGTGCCAGCAGTTACGGGAGCGAGCAGTACTTC. Translation: CASSYGSEQYF. The chain is built from TRBV6-2 or TRBV6-3 and TRBJ2-7, with a weak D call TRBD2 (5 bases). Germline lookup yields CDR1 MNHEY and CDR2 SVGEGT. This CDR3 has 11 residues. The V end lost 2 bases, the J end lost 6 bases, and 5 bases lay between the germline ends.

The chain couples TRBV13 to TRBJ2-7; 11 bases are a match to TRBD2. This CDR3 region has 16 residues. The V gene end was trimmed by 2 bases and the J gene end by 9 bases; junction bases not matched to a gene: 12. The germline V gene encodes CDR1 PRHDT and CDR2 FYEKMQ (reference sequence). The CDR3 sequence is CASSLRGLAELPGQYF. CDR3 nucleotides: TGTGCCAGCAGCTTACGGGGACTAGCGGAACTCCCGGGGCAGTACTTC.

This rearrangement joins TRBV5-6 to TRBJ1-5; 10 bases line up with TRBD1. There are 17 residues in the CDR3. V was clipped by 1 base and J by 5 bases; unmatched bases: 9. The germline CDR1 and CDR2 sequences are SGHDT and YYEEEE. Written as DNA, the CDR3 is TGTGCCAGCAGCTTGCGGGTGGGGACAGGGGTTTATCAGCCCCAGCATTTT. Protein sequence: CASSLRVGTGVYQPQHF.

The chain recombines TRBV6-1 with TRBJ2-6; maybe TRBD1 (6 bases). This CDR3 is built from 17 residues. V was clipped by 0 bases and J by 2 bases, with 11 bases between them. CDR1 and CDR2 (germline): MNHNS, SASEGT. The CDR3 bases are TGTGCCAGCAGTGAAGCGAGGAACAGGGCTGGGGCCAACGTCCTGACTTTC. Translation gives CASSEARNRAGANVLTF.

The genes are TRBV19 and TRBJ2-3, with a tentative D call TRBD1 (5 bases). CDR1 is LNHDA and CDR2 is SQIVND in the germline V gene (reference sequence). The CDR3 has 14 residues. Trimming cost V 3 bases and J 0 bases, with 7 bases left between them. CDR3 residues: CASSMTASTDTQYF. CDR3 DNA sequence: TGTGCCAGTAGTATGACAGCTAGCACAGATACGCAGTATTTT.

This clone showed up just once. This rearrangement joins TRBV28 to TRBJ1-6, with 8 bases lining up with TRBD1. V trimming: 6 bases; J trimming: 7 bases; junction bases outside the gene matches: 8. Germline V CDR1 and CDR2: MDHEN, SYDVKM. The CDR3 is 15 residues long. The CDR3 protein is CASRSTGGENSPLHF. The CDR3, as DNA: TGTGCCAGCAGAAGCACAGGGGGAGAGAATTCACCCCTCCACTTT.

The chain combines TRBV6-2 or TRBV6-3 with TRBJ2-7; TRBD2 is a possible D gene (5 bases). This CDR3 comprises 17 residues. The V and J ends lost 2 bases and 4 bases respectively, with 21 bases between them. CDR1 is MNHEY and CDR2 is SVGEGT in the germline V gene. The CDR3: CASSYLATAGNLYEQYF. The DNA for the CDR3 is TGTGCCAGCAGTTACCTCGCGACGGCGGGTAATTTATACGAGCAGTACTTC.

The chain links TRBV27 to TRBJ1-2; possible D gene TRBD1, 6 bases. Deletions cut 9 bases from V and 0 bases from J, with 17 bases between. CDR3 length equals 15 residues. The germline gives CDR1 MNHEY, CDR2 SMNVEV (reference sequence). The CDR3 region is CASRRRQEPNYGYTF. CDR3 nucleotide sequence: TGTGCCAGTCGCCGCAGACAGGAACCTAACTATGGCTACACCTTC.

For the CDR3, the DNA is TGTGCCAGCAGCTTATACGAAGCTAGCGCCGCCGGGGAGCTGTTTTTT. Translating it yields CASSLYEASAAGELFF. The V call is TRBV7-3, the J call TRBJ2-2; D is perhaps TRBD2 (6 bases). Per germline, CDR1 SGHTA and CDR2 FQGTGA. Trimming shortened V by 2 bases and J by 6 bases, and 16 bases separated the two germline ends. The CDR3 loop spans 16 amino acids. Drawing the rest from reference TRBV7-3 and TRBJ2-2, the complete variable domain is GAGVSQTPSNKVTEKGKYVELRCDPISGHTALYWYRQSLGQGPEFLIYFQGTGAADDSGLPNDRFFAVRPEGSVSTLKIQRTERGDSAVYLCASSLYEASAAGELFFGEGSRLTVL.

J is TRBJ2-7 and V is TRBV19; 11 bases align to TRBD2. The CDR3 is 16 residues long. CDR1 LNHDA and CDR2 SQIVND come from the germline V gene (reference sequence). Germline trimming cut 2 bases from V and 3 bases from J; bases unmatched to any gene: 6. The CDR3 region is CASSIIGLAGLYEQYF. The CDR3 DNA sequence: TGTGCCAGTAGTATAATAGGACTAGCGGGCCTCTACGAGCAGTACTTC.

The rearrangement joins TRBV4-3 to TRBJ1-5; D may be TRBD1 (6 bases). This CDR3 is built from 17 residues. Trimming pared 0 bases from V and 3 bases from J, leaving 15 bases between. Germline values: CDR1 LGHNA, CDR2 YSLEER. The CDR3 loop is CASSQDARGGSNQPQHF. The CDR3 region has the DNA TGCGCCAGCAGCCAAGATGCGAGGGGGGGTTCCAATCAGCCCCAGCATTTT.

The chain couples TRBV5-6 to TRBJ2-4, with unresolved D. The CDR3 extends over 14 amino acids. Per germline, CDR1 SGHDT and CDR2 YYEEEE. V shed 4 bases and J shed 0 bases, with 8 bases lying between them. CDR3 region: CASSPPVAKNIQYF. The CDR3, as DNA: TGTGCCAGCAGCCCTCCGGTAGCCAAAAACATTCAGTACTTC.